The 20 T cell receptor beta chains listed next were all sequenced from one sample in a study of early T cells in non-severe SARS-CoV-2 infection. TCRdb fed the 5' RACE reads into MiXCR, producing one record per CDR3 protein. This repertoire shows about 26,000 distinct CDR3 sequences, about 4% found once; its top ten account for roughly 4.2%. The sample consisted of whole blood. The receptors were sampled from an adult who was a healthcare worker with PCR-confirmed SARS-CoV-2 infection or an uninfected control (not recorded which).

This clonotype was picked up many times. V usage is TRBV7-6 and J usage is TRBJ2-1; D is unclear. This CDR3 region has 13 residues. The ends were cut back, 5 bases at V and 4 bases at J, with 9 bases in the middle. Germline lookup yields CDR1 SGHVS and CDR2 FNYEAQ. Written as DNA, the CDR3 is TGTGCCAGCAGCCAGTCCGGGTACAATGAGCAGTTCTTC. Protein sequence: CASSQSGYNEQFF.

The sample holds many counts of this clonotype. The rearrangement joins TRBV4-1 to TRBJ2-7; D is tentatively TRBD1 or TRBD2 (5 bases each). Trimming shortened V by 3 bases and J by 3 bases, and 15 bases separated the two germline ends. Per the germline V gene, CDR1 is MGHRA and CDR2 is YSYEKL. This CDR3 comprises 15 residues. The CDR3 DNA reads TGCGCCAGCAGCCAGACCGGGACCACGATCTACGAGCAGTACTTC. This codes for CASSQTGTTIYEQYF.

This clonotype occurred many times. The chain uses TRBV5-8 and TRBJ2-1; tentatively, D is TRBD1 or TRBD2 (6 bases each). The CDR3 spans 16 residues. The germline V gene has CDR1 SGHTS and CDR2 YDEGEE. The ends were cut back, 0 bases at V and 3 bases at J, with 13 bases in the middle. The CDR3 DNA reads as TGTGCCAGCAGCTTGGCTAGGGGGGCGCACTACAATGAGCAGTTCTTC. Residues: CASSLARGAHYNEQFF.

This clonotype was seen ten or more times. The chain carries TRBV7-8 and TRBJ2-6; D may be TRBD1 (5 bases). Germline CDR1 reads SGHVS; CDR2 reads FQNEAQ. This CDR3 spans 16 amino acids. Trimming removed 5 bases at V and 0 bases at J, with 11 bases between. The CDR3, as DNA: TGTGCCAGCAGCCCCCGGACACCCTCTGGGGCCAACGTCCTGACTTTC. Protein: CASSPRTPSGANVLTF. The variable domain in full, with the rest retrieved from reference TRBV7-8 and TRBJ2-6, is GAGVSQSPRYKVAKRGQDVALRCDPISGHVSLFWYQQALGQGPEFLTYFQNEAQLDKSGLPSDRFFAERPEGSVSTLKIQRTQQEDSAVYLCASSPRTPSGANVLTFGAGSRLTVL.

This clonotype was seen ten or more times. The rearrangement links TRBV7-2 to TRBJ2-1; unclear D gene. The CDR3 is made up of 13 amino acids. Trimming left V 3 bases short and J 10 bases short, with 13 bases between. Germline V gives CDR1 SGHTA, CDR2 FQGNSA. The CDR3 nucleotides are TGTGCCAGCAGCTTTGGCCAATTGGAAGAGCAGTTCTTC. It is translated as CASSFGQLEEQFF.

The chain carries TRBV4-2 and TRBJ2-2, with a weak D call TRBD1 (6 bases). From germline, CDR1 is LGHNA and CDR2 YNFKEQ. The CDR3 extends over 15 amino acids. V lost 4 bases and J 2 bases, leaving 11 bases between the germline ends. CDR3 sequence (DNA): TGTGCCAGCAGCCGGGGGACATCCAACACCGGGGAGCTGTTTTTT. Protein: CASSRGTSNTGELFF.

This clonotype was recorded at least ten times. The chain carries TRBV20-1 and TRBJ1-2; D perhaps matches TRBD1 (6 bases). Germline V gene sequence: CDR1 DFQATT, CDR2 SNEGSKA (reference sequence). The V end lost 0 bases, the J end lost 4 bases, and 12 bases lay between the germline ends. The CDR3 length is 14 residues. CDR3 sequence: CSARDFAGVYGYTF. CDR3 nucleotides: TGCAGTGCTAGAGATTTCGCAGGGGTCTATGGCTACACCTTC.

This chain links TRBV5-5 with TRBJ2-5; 12 nucleotides agree with TRBD1. This CDR3 is 15 amino acids long. J lost 4 bases, V lost 0 bases, and 1 base had no gene match. Germline CDR1 and CDR2: SGHKS and YYEKEE (reference sequence). CDR3 coding DNA: TGTGCCAGCAGCTTGGAGGGACAGGGGGCAGAGACCCAGTACTTC. Protein product: CASSLEGQGAETQYF. Filled out from reference TRBV5-5 and TRBJ2-5, the complete variable domain reads DAGVTQSPTHLIKTRGQQVTLRCSPISGHKSVSWYQQVLGQGPQFIFQYYEKEERGRGNFPDRFSARQFPNYSSELNVNALLLGDSALYLCASSLEGQGAETQYFGPGTRLLVL.

This clonotype was seen repeatedly, ten times or more. The genes are TRBV30 and TRBJ1-6, with D hard to call. The CDR3 extends over 14 amino acids. V lost 0 bases, J lost 6 bases, and 9 bases lay in between. Germline CDR1 reads GTSNPN; CDR2 reads SVGIG (reference sequence). The CDR3, as DNA: TGTGCCTGGAGTGTACAATGGGGTAATTCACCCCTCCACTTT. Translation: CAWSVQWGNSPLHF. The complete variable domain, with remaining parts taken from reference TRBV30 and TRBJ1-6, reads SQTIHQWPATLVQPVGSPLSLECTVEGTSNPNLYWYRQAAGRGLQLLFYSVGIGQISSEVPQNLSASRPQDRQFILSSKKLLLSDSGFYLCAWSVQWGNSPLHFGNGTRLTVT.

V is TRBV10-3 and J is TRBJ1-5, with D hard to call. Per the germline V gene, CDR1 is ENHRY and CDR2 is SYGVKD. V lost 8 bases, J lost 4 bases, and 9 bases lay in between. The length of the CDR3 is 12 residues. Here the CDR3 DNA reads TGTGCCATCGGAAAGTCGAATCAGCCCCAGCATTTT. This sequence encodes CAIGKSNQPQHF.

The V call is TRBV5-1, the J call TRBJ2-1; 8 bases match TRBD1. The CDR3 runs to 15 residues. Germline CDR1 reads SGHRS; CDR2 reads YFSETQ. The V and J ends lost 0 bases and 6 bases, in that order; junction bases with no gene match: 5. The CDR3 nucleotides are TGCGCCAGCAGCTTGGGGCAGGGGGCGCGCAATGAGCAGTTCTTC. Protein: CASSLGQGARNEQFF.

Ten or more counts support this clonotype. V and J are TRBV4-1 and TRBJ2-7; D perhaps matches TRBD1 (5 bases). This CDR3 has 13 amino acids. Germline V lookup: CDR1 MGHRA, CDR2 YSYEKL. V was cut by 4 bases and J by 5 bases, with 12 bases left in between. The CDR3 region has the DNA TGCGCCAGCAGCCTCCGGTTCAGGGACGAGCAGTACTTC. It translates to CASSLRFRDEQYF.

This chain links TRBV7-2 with TRBJ2-7, with unresolved D. CDR1 is SGHTA, CDR2 FQGNSA, per germline. The CDR3 consists of 12 residues. V lost 2 bases and J lost 2, with 4 bases in between. The chain's CDR3 is CASSLRPYEQYF. Written as DNA, the CDR3 is TGTGCCAGCAGCTTAAGGCCCTACGAGCAGTACTTC.

This clonotype appeared many times. The rearrangement joins TRBV2 to TRBJ1-5, with TRBD1 matching over 9 bases. CDR1 SNHLY and CDR2 FYNNEI come from the germline V gene. J gave up 6 bases and V 6 bases, and 6 bases lay outside the gene matches. The CDR3 totals 14 residues. The CDR3 is CASRATGGSQPQHF. The CDR3 DNA reads as TGTGCCAGCAGGGCCACAGGGGGCAGTCAGCCCCAGCATTTT. Full variable domain (remainder filled in from reference TRBV2 and TRBJ1-5): EPEVTQTPSHQVTQMGQEVILRCVPISNHLYFYWYRQILGQKVEFLVSFYNNEISEKSEIFDDQFSVERPDGSNFTLKIRSTKLEDSAMYFCASRATGGSQPQHFGDGTRLSIL.

The chain is built from TRBV28 and TRBJ2-5; tentatively, D is TRBD1 (6 bases). The CDR3 totals 13 residues. Trimming took off 10 bases at V and 6 bases at J, with 18 bases between the two ends. Germline CDR1 MDHEN, CDR2 SYDVKM. The CDR3 bases are TGTGCCACGACTAACAGGGACACAAAGACCCAGTACTTC. It is translated as CATTNRDTKTQYF.

This clonotype appeared a few times. The rearrangement links TRBV7-8 to TRBJ2-1, with a tentative D call TRBD2 (5 bases). CDR1 is SGHVS, CDR2 FQNEAQ, per germline. The length of the CDR3 is 16 residues. The ends were cut back, 5 bases at V and 2 bases at J, with 16 bases in the middle. The CDR3 loop reads CASSPQRAGAYNEQFF. In DNA form, the CDR3 reads TGTGCCAGCAGCCCACAGAGGGCAGGAGCCTACAATGAGCAGTTCTTC.

The sample holds a few counts of this clonotype. The chain joins TRBV5-1 to TRBJ2-2; either TRBD1 or TRBD2 may fit D (6 bases each). The germline gives CDR1 SGHRS, CDR2 YFSETQ. The CDR3 spans 16 residues. V was shortened by 5 bases and J by 5 bases, with 19 bases between the two germline ends. CDR3: CASSALGGRGTGELFF. The CDR3 coding sequence is TGCGCCAGCAGTGCACTTGGGGGGCGAGGAACCGGGGAGCTGTTTTTT.

This clonotype was picked up many times. V and J are TRBV20-1 and TRBJ2-2; 9 nucleotides agree with TRBD1. V shed 3 bases and J 4 bases; nucleotides not matched to a gene: 6. Germline values: CDR1 DFQATT, CDR2 SNEGSKA (reference sequence). The CDR3 has 15 residues. This CDR3 reads CSASGGTGFTGELFF. The CDR3 nucleotides are TGCAGTGCTAGTGGTGGGACAGGGTTCACCGGGGAGCTGTTTTTT.

The table lists this clonotype with many counts. The chain joins TRBV27 to TRBJ1-3, with a tentative D call TRBD1 (5 bases). The length of the CDR3 is 17 residues. Trimming removed 6 bases at V and 0 bases at J, with 18 bases between. Germline values: CDR1 MNHEY, CDR2 SMNVEV (reference sequence). This CDR3 reads CASRRGGLSDSGNTIYF. The CDR3 DNA follows: TGTGCCAGCAGGAGGGGCGGACTTTCGGACTCTGGAAACACCATATATTTT.

The chain carries TRBV7-8 and TRBJ2-7; no reliable D call. V lost 2 bases and J lost 5, with 4 bases in between. CDR3 length equals 11 residues. In germline, CDR1 is SGHVS, CDR2 FQNEAQ. In nucleotides, the CDR3 is TGTGCCAGCAGCTTAAGGCACGAGCAGTACTTC. It is translated as CASSLRHEQYF.